This record concerns one T cell receptor beta chain sequence. The source of the sample is a study of control samples from healthy donors and cancer patients. Sequencing was performed with immunoSEQ multiplex PCR; in TCRdb, only in-frame clones are kept and a portion is missing. In the table there are about 120,000 clones, around 87% of which are singletons. CDR3 length: 16 residues. Looked up from germline, CDR1 is SGHRS and CDR2 is YFSETQ. Trimming removed 6 bases from V and 1 base from J, with 16 bases in between. V gene TRBV5-1 combines with J gene TRBJ2-2; TRBD2 might be the D (6 bases). Sequencing was carried out using blood. The TCR sequence derives from a man aged 25 to 40 in good health. The CDR3 spells CASKSTGAGNTGELFF. The CDR3 nucleotides read TGCGCCAGCAAGTCGACGGGAGCGGGGAACACCGGGGAGCTGTTTTTT.